These T cell receptor beta chains were read from a single sample in a study of blood T cells in healthy people across ages. TCRdb recomputed calls from the 5' RACE reads with MiXCR, one row per CDR3 protein. The sample includes about 970,000 distinct CDR3 sequences, roughly 47% seen only once; the top ten take 20% to 25%. Material: blood. The receptor set was obtained from a woman aged 60-75 years in good health. The CDR3 runs from the conserved cysteine through the conserved F or W. D genes are given only for firm matches. A clone size is listed for some rows: how often the clone was seen (once, few, many), or a class if it is expanded.

>15|TRBV6-5|NA|TRBJ1-6|NA
TGTGCCAGCAGAGAAATAGTGGCAGGGAATTCACCCCTCCACTTT
CASREIVAGNSPLHF
>17|TRBV7-9|TRBD1|TRBJ1-4|once
TGTGCCAGCAGCTCGGGACAGGGGATAAGAACTAATGAAAAACTGTTTTTT
CASSSGQGIRTNEKLFF
>14|TRBV20-1|NA|TRBJ1-5|once
TGCAGTGCTAGGGGTCGGGTCGACAATCAGCCCCAGCATTTT
CSARGRVDNQPQHF
>13|TRBV20-1|NA|TRBJ1-2|few
TGCAGTGCTAGCGGGGGGGCTACCTATGGCTACACCTTC
CSASGGATYGYTF
>14|TRBV7-2|NA|TRBJ2-2|NA
TGTGCCAGCAGCCCGACCACCTACACCGGGGAGCTGTTTTTT
CASSPTTYTGELFF
>17|TRBV7-6|NA|TRBJ2-7|NA
TGTACCAGCAGCTTACAAACGGCCCGAGACAGCTCCTACGAGCAGTACTTC
CTSSLQTARDSSYEQYF
>13|TRBV19|NA|TRBJ2-7|few
TGTGCCAGTAGTACGAAACAGGGAGGCGAGCAGTACTTC
CASSTKQGGEQYF
>17|TRBV28|TRBD1|TRBJ2-7|NA
TGTGCCAGCAGTTTATGGTTGGGGACAGGGGCATCCTACGAGCAGTACTTC
CASSLWLGTGASYEQYF
>15|TRBV28|NA|TRBJ2-1|NA
TGTGCCAGCGTCCCCCGGGGACGGGGGTACAATGAGCAGTTCTTC
CASVPRGRGYNEQFF
>14|TRBV6-2/TRBV6-3|NA|TRBJ2-4|NA
TGTGCCAGCAGCAAGGCCCTGGGGGGAAACATTCAGTACTTC
CASSKALGGNIQYF
>15|TRBV4-1|NA|TRBJ2-1|NA
TGCACCAGCAGCCACATTGGGGGGCGCGACAATGAGCAGTTCTTC
CTSSHIGGRDNEQFF
>17|TRBV11-2|NA|TRBJ2-5|once
TGTGCCAGCAGCTTTAGATCCAAGGTAGAGTACCAAGAGACCCAGTACTTC
CASSFRSKVEYQETQYF
>14|TRBV29-1|NA|TRBJ2-5|few
TGCAGCGTTGGGGGGGTAAAGGGCGAAGAGACCCAGTACTTC
CSVGGVKGEETQYF
>16|TRBV29-1|TRBD1|TRBJ1-1|NA
TGCAGCGTGGGTCCCCGACAGGGGGGTACGAACACTGAAGCTTTCTTT
CSVGPRQGGTNTEAFF
>15|TRBV6-2/TRBV6-3|TRBD2|TRBJ2-1|few
TGTGCCAGCAGACCGGGACTAGGGGCTTACAATGAGCAGTTCTTC
CASRPGLGAYNEQFF
>15|TRBV7-9|NA|TRBJ2-5|NA
TGTGCCAGCAGCCCAAGACTCCCCCTAGCCGAGACCCAGTACTTC
CASSPRLPLAETQYF
>16|TRBV27|NA|TRBJ2-5|NA
TGTGCCAGCAGTACCCTTACAGAGGGGATATGGGAGACCCAGTACTTC
CASSTLTEGIWETQYF
>12|TRBV29-1|NA|TRBJ2-5|NA
TGCAGCGTCCAAATCCGCCAAGAGACCCAGTACTTC
CSVQIRQETQYF
>16|TRBV12-3/TRBV12-4|TRBD1|TRBJ2-3|NA
TGTGCCAGCAGTTTAGAGGATGGGACAGGGCCAGATACGCAGTATTTT
CASSLEDGTGPDTQYF
>19|TRBV4-3|NA|TRBJ2-7|NA
TGCGCCAGCAGCCAAGATTTAGTTGGTTGGGGTGCCGGTTACTACGAGCAGTACTTC
CASSQDLVGWGAGYYEQYF
>15|TRBV6-1|TRBD2|TRBJ2-5|many
TGTGCCAGCTCCCGGGTGCGGGAGCGGATGGAGACCCAGTACTTC
CASSRVRERMETQYF
>14|TRBV5-1|NA|TRBJ2-7|NA
TGCGCCAGCAGCTCCCCGGACTGGTCCTACGAGCAGTACTTC
CASSSPDWSYEQYF
>16|TRBV19|TRBD2|TRBJ2-1|NA
TGTGCCAGTACCTCCTCCGGGACTAGCCCAATAAATGAGCAGTTCTTC
CASTSSGTSPINEQFF
>14|TRBV5-6|NA|TRBJ2-1|NA
TGTGCCAGCAGCTTGAAACAGCCCTACAATGAGCAGTTCTTC
CASSLKQPYNEQFF
>13|TRBV9|TRBD1|TRBJ2-5|NA
TGTGCCAGCAGCGCAGGGGGCTGGGAGACCCAGTACTTC
CASSAGGWETQYF
>14|TRBV2|NA|TRBJ1-2|NA
TGTGCCAGCATAGCATCGTACCAGACCTATGGCTACACCTTC
CASIASYQTYGYTF
>16|TRBV12-3/TRBV12-4|TRBD1|TRBJ2-7|NA
TGTGCCAGCAGTTTTTTCGGGACAGGGTCCTCCTACGAGCAGTACTTC
CASSFFGTGSSYEQYF
>14|TRBV28|NA|TRBJ2-7|few
TGTGCCAGCACCTCCGGGTTGGAACTCTACGAGCAGTACTTC
CASTSGLELYEQYF
>15|TRBV27|TRBD1|TRBJ2-5|NA
TGTGCCAGCAGTTCCGGGCAGGGGGCGCAAGAGACCCAGTACTTC
CASSSGQGAQETQYF
>16|TRBV4-3|TRBD1|TRBJ1-2|few
TGCGCCAGCAGCCAAAGAGAAACAGGGGGCCCTTATGGCTACACCTTC
CASSQRETGGPYGYTF
>15|TRBV16|NA|TRBJ1-4|few
TGTGCCAGCAGCGAAGGGGTCAGCGGAAATGAAAAACTGTTTTTT
CASSEGVSGNEKLFF
>14|TRBV12-3/TRBV12-4|NA|TRBJ1-4|NA
TGTGCCAGCACCCGGGGTGGAGGCGATGAAAAACTGTTTTTT
CASTRGGGDEKLFF
>17|TRBV2|TRBD2|TRBJ2-7|NA
TGTGCCAGCAGTGTTGGACTAGCGGGGTTAGACTCCTACGAGCAGTACTTC
CASSVGLAGLDSYEQYF
>14|TRBV6-2/TRBV6-3|NA|TRBJ2-5|NA
TGTGCCAGCAGTTACCCTGGGGCCCAAGAGACCCAGTACTTC
CASSYPGAQETQYF
>16|TRBV7-2|NA|TRBJ1-2|few
TGTGCCAGCAGCTCTAGGGGCGGGGGCAGGGCCTATGGCTACACCTTC
CASSSRGGGRAYGYTF
>14|TRBV2|NA|TRBJ1-2|NA
TGTGCCAGCGGGCGGTCGCAGGGTGGTTATGGCTACACCTTC
CASGRSQGGYGYTF
>17|TRBV3-1|TRBD1|TRBJ2-7|few
TGTGCCAGCAGCCAAGCCCCAGGACAGGGAAATTACTACGAGCAGTACTTC
CASSQAPGQGNYYEQYF
>18|TRBV6-2/TRBV6-3|TRBD2|TRBJ2-3|NA
TGTGCCAGCAGTTATCCGACTAGCGGGGGATCTAGCACAGATACGCAGTATTTT
CASSYPTSGGSSTDTQYF
>12|TRBV20-1|NA|TRBJ2-1|NA
TGCAGTGCTAAAATAAGGGGGAATGAGCAGTTCTTC
CSAKIRGNEQFF
>16|TRBV18|NA|TRBJ1-1|NA
TGTGCCAGCTCACCACCGGGCAGGGGCGAGGGGACTGAAGCTTTCTTT
CASSPPGRGEGTEAFF
>16|TRBV2|TRBD2|TRBJ2-7|few
TGTGCCAGCAGAACGAGACCGGGACTAGCGGCCTACGAGCAGTACTTC
CASRTRPGLAAYEQYF
>15|TRBV12-3/TRBV12-4|TRBD2|TRBJ2-1|few
TGTGCCAGCAGTTTAGGTGCGGGAGGACGTAATGAGCAGTTCTTC
CASSLGAGGRNEQFF
>15|TRBV4-3|NA|TRBJ1-4|few
TGCGCCAGCAGCGCGAATAGCGGTACTAATGAAAAACTGTTTTTT
CASSANSGTNEKLFF
>15|TRBV28|NA|TRBJ2-1|NA
TGTGCCAGCAGCCGCCCATCCTCGGTTGGGGCTGAGCAGTTCTTC
CASSRPSSVGAEQFF
>15|TRBV28|NA|TRBJ2-1|NA
TGTGCCAGCAGTTTATCCCCAAACTCCTACAATGAGCAGTTCTTC
CASSLSPNSYNEQFF
>14|TRBV5-1|NA|TRBJ2-7|NA
TGCGCCAGCAGCTTAAGACAGGCCGAATACGAGCAGTACTTC
CASSLRQAEYEQYF
>15|TRBV5-1|TRBD1|TRBJ2-3|NA
TGCACCAGTAGCTTAGCAGGGGGTTTCACAGATACGCAGTATTTT
CTSSLAGGFTDTQYF
>13|TRBV4-2|NA|TRBJ2-5|many
TGTGCCAGCAGCCGGACAGAACAAGAGACCCAGTACTTC
CASSRTEQETQYF
>14|TRBV5-6|TRBD2|TRBJ2-7|NA
TGTGCCAGCAGCACCGGGACTAGAGACTACGAGCAGTACTTC
CASSTGTRDYEQYF
>15|TRBV29-1|NA|TRBJ2-4|few
TGCAGCGTTGAGGGCCCACGGTGGGGCAAAAACATTCAGTACTTC
CSVEGPRWGKNIQYF